The 14 T cell receptor beta chains below come from one sample, sequenced in a study of cytomegalovirus exposure and HLA in healthy donors. The PCR contained 60 Vbeta and 13 Jbeta primers. Sequencing used immunoSEQ multiplex PCR; TCRdb keeps in-frame clones, though not all of them. The data contain 120,000 to 150,000 clones, over 65% of them seen just once; the ten biggest clones take up roughly 3.1%. Sequences were obtained from PBMCs. The receptors were sampled from a man aged 40-55 years in good health and CMV-seropositive.

V and J are TRBV7-2 and TRBJ2-1, with 7 bases matching TRBD1. In germline, CDR1 is SGHTA, CDR2 FQGNSA. Losses at the gene ends were 6 bases for V and 5 bases for J; bases not matched to a gene: 10. The CDR3 contains 15 residues. CDR3 amino acids: CASRQTGTENNEQFF. The CDR3 DNA sequence: TGTGCCAGCAGGCAAACCGGGACAGAGAACAATGAGCAGTTCTTC.

The V gene is TRBV5-1, the J gene TRBJ1-5, with a tentative D call TRBD1 (5 bases). CDR3 size: 14 residues. V lost 1 base to trimming and J lost 3 bases, with 8 bases between them. Germline lookup yields CDR1 SGHRS and CDR2 YFSETQ. CDR3 sequence reads: CASSLPGVNQPQHF. The DNA for the CDR3 is TGCGCCAGCAGCTTGCCGGGGGTCAATCAGCCCCAGCATTTT.

The chain links TRBV10-1 to TRBJ2-6; D ambiguous. Germline lookup yields CDR1 WNHNN and CDR2 SYGVQD (reference sequence). The V and J ends lost 4 bases and 0 bases respectively, with 7 bases between them. The CDR3 is 15 amino acids. CDR3 DNA: TGCGCCAGCAGTGGAGGAAGCTCTGGGGCCAACGTCCTGACTTTC. Protein: CASSGGSSGANVLTF.

The rearrangement links TRBV7-9 to TRBJ1-5; D remains ambiguous. The CDR3 extends over 13 amino acids. Looked up from germline, CDR1 is SEHNR and CDR2 is FQNEAQ (reference sequence). V was clipped by 4 bases and J by 0 bases, with 4 bases between them. The CDR3 DNA reads as TGTGCCAGCAGCTACAATAGCAATCAGCCCCAGCATTTT. Translating gives CASSYNSNQPQHF.

The rearrangement links TRBV28 to TRBJ2-7; 8 bases line up with TRBD2. Unmatched junction bases numbered 5, after V lost 5 bases and J lost 2 bases. This CDR3 contains 14 residues. CDR1 is MDHEN and CDR2 is SYDVKM in the germline V gene. The CDR3 reads CASSLTSVTYEQYF. CDR3 DNA: TGTGCCAGCAGTCTGACTAGCGTCACCTACGAGCAGTACTTC.

The chain couples TRBV7-6 to TRBJ2-3, with unresolved D. Germline V gene sequence: CDR1 SGHVS, CDR2 FNYEAQ. Trimming removed 7 bases from V and 2 bases from J, with 16 bases in between. CDR3 length: 15 residues. CDR3 in amino acids: CASTSDTTPTDTQYF. The CDR3 coding sequence is TGTGCCAGCACCTCAGACACGACCCCCACAGATACGCAGTATTTT.

This clone was found a few times. The chain is built from TRBV27 and TRBJ1-1; D remains ambiguous. This CDR3 is 13 amino acids long. Between the trimmed V and J ends, which lost 2 bases and 6 bases, there was a span of 10 bases. Germline lookup yields CDR1 MNHEY and CDR2 SMNVEV (reference sequence). The CDR3 is CASSLAWAAEAFF. The DNA for the CDR3 is TGTGCCAGCAGTTTAGCTTGGGCAGCTGAAGCTTTCTTT.

The chain couples TRBV28 to TRBJ2-5, with D perhaps matching TRBD2 (6 bases). The CDR3 is 16 residues long. The germline V gene has CDR1 MDHEN and CDR2 SYDVKM. The V end lost 2 bases, the J end lost 4 bases, and 17 bases lay between the germline ends. CDR3 nucleotide sequence: TGTGCCAGCAGTTTAGGGGGTCTGGGGGGAGGAGAGACCCAGTACTTC. It encodes CASSLGGLGGGETQYF. The full variable domain, its missing parts supplied by reference TRBV28 and TRBJ2-5, is DVKVTQSSRYLVKRTGEKVFLECVQDMDHENMFWYRQDPGLGLRLIYFSYDVKMKEKGDIPEGYSVSREKKERFSLILESASTNQTSMYLCASSLGGLGGGETQYFGPGTRLLVL.

The genes are TRBV5-1 and TRBJ2-1, with TRBD2 identical over 10 bases. With V trimmed by 0 bases and J by 0 bases, 9 bases remained unmatched. Germline V CDR1 and CDR2: SGHRS, YFSETQ. The CDR3 consists of 19 residues. The CDR3 is CASSLEGLADTSSYNEQFF. The CDR3 DNA is TGCGCCAGCAGCTTGGAAGGACTAGCGGACACGAGCTCCTACAATGAGCAGTTCTTC.

The chain has TRBV30 and TRBJ2-7, with 9 nucleotides matching TRBD2. The trim removed 4 bases at V and 4 bases at J, leaving 8 bases unmatched. The germline V gene encodes CDR1 GTSNPN and CDR2 SVGIG (reference sequence). CDR3 length: 14 amino acids. CDR3 sequence reads: CAWTRRTSAYEQYF. CDR3 in DNA: TGTGCCTGGACCCGGAGGACTAGCGCGTACGAGCAGTACTTC.

The V call is TRBV18, the J call TRBJ1-5, with 9 bases identical to TRBD1. The CDR3 length is 15 residues. The germline V gene encodes CDR1 KGHSH and CDR2 LQKENI. The V segment lost 6 bases and the J segment 6 bases; nucleotides outside the gene matches: 9. CDR3 protein: CASSARTGDRQPQHF. The DNA for the CDR3 is TGTGCCAGCTCTGCCAGGACAGGGGATCGTCAGCCCCAGCATTTT.

The CDR3, as DNA: TGTGCCAGCAGCTTAGAAGGGACTAGCGGGAGCTCCGGCTACGAGCAGTACTTC. Translated, it gives CASSLEGTSGSSGYEQYF. The rearrangement joins TRBV7-2 to TRBJ2-5, with 14 bases fitting TRBD2. The J call may be mistaken, given a closer DNA end match to TRBJ2-7. Germline V gene lookup returns CDR1 SGHTA and CDR2 FQGNSA. CDR3 length: 18 amino acids.

The chain is built from TRBV19 and TRBJ1-1; D may be TRBD1 (6 bases). V shed 3 bases and J shed 5 bases, with 16 bases lying between them. This CDR3 is 15 amino acids long. CDR1 and CDR2 (germline): LNHDA, SQIVND (reference sequence). The CDR3 here is CASSMGTGLWTEAFF. The DNA for the CDR3 is TGTGCCAGTAGTATGGGTACAGGGCTGTGGACTGAAGCTTTCTTT.

This clone was recorded a few times. The gene calls are TRBV5-6 and TRBJ1-2, with D perhaps matching TRBD1 (6 bases). In germline, CDR1 is SGHDT, CDR2 YYEEEE. This CDR3 spans 13 amino acids. The germline V and J ends were trimmed by 4 bases and 5 bases, with 12 bases remaining between them. The CDR3 coding sequence is TGTGCCAGCAGCGGGCAGGGGTGGTATGGCTACACCTTC. This codes for CASSGQGWYGYTF.